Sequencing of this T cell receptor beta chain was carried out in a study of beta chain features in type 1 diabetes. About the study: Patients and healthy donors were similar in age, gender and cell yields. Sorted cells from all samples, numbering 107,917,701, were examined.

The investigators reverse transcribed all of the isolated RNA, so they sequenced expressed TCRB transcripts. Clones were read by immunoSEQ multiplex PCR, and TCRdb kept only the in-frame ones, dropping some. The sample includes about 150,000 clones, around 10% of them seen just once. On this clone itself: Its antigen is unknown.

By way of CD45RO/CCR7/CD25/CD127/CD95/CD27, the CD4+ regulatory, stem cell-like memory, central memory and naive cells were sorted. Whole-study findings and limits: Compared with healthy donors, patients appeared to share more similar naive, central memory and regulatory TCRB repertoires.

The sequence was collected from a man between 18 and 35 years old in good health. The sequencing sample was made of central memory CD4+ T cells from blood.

As DNA, the CDR3 is TGTGCCAGCAGCTTAGCGTACAGGTATATGGGCAATCAGCCCCAGCATTTT. Its protein is CASSLAYRYMGNQPQHF. This chain joins TRBV7-8 and TRBJ1-5; D is possibly TRBD1 (5 bases). V dropped 0 bases and J dropped 2 bases, with 14 bases sitting between them. The CDR3 has 17 amino acids. From germline, CDR1 is SGHVS and CDR2 FQNEAQ. The full variable domain, in which reference TRBV7-8 and TRBJ1-5 provide the parts outside the CDR3, is GAGVSQSPRYKVAKRGQDVALRCDPISGHVSLFWYQQALGQGPEFLTYFQNEAQLDKSGLPSDRFFAERPEGSVSTLKIQRTQQEDSAVYLCASSLAYRYMGNQPQHFGDGTRLSIL.